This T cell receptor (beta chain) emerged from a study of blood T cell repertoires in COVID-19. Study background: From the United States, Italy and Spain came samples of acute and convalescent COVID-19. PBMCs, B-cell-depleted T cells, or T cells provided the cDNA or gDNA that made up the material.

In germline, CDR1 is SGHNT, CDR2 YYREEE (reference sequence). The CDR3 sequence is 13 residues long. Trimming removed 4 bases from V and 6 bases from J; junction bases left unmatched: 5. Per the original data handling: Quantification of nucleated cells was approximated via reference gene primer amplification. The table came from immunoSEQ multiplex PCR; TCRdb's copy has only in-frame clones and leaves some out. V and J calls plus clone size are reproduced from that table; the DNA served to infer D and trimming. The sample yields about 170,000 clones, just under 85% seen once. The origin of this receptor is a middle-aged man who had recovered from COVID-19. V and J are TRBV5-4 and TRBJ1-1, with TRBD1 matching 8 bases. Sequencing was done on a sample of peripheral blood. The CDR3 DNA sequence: TGTGCCAGCAGCGTCCTACAGGGGGCTGAAGCTTTCTTT. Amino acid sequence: CASSVLQGAEAFF.